A selection of T cell receptor beta chains follows, all from one sample in a study of cytomegalovirus exposure and HLA in healthy donors. Sequencing was performed with immunoSEQ multiplex PCR; in TCRdb, only in-frame clones are kept and a portion is missing. Here the sample spans about 160,000 clones, 86% being singletons. Specimen: PBMCs. Every receptor here comes from a woman between 18 and 29 years old in good health and CMV-seronegative. CDR3s include the opening cysteine and the closing phenylalanine or tryptophan. D genes are given only for firm matches. Clone size is stated in some rows and not others, as once, few, many or a class when expanded.

j_gene,abundance,len,d_gene,v_gene,CDR3aa,CDR3nt
TRBJ1-1,-,13,TRBD1,TRBV27,CASSLGTGIEAFF,TGTGCCAGCAGTCTCGGGACAGGGATTGAAGCTTTCTTT
TRBJ2-1,-,13,-,TRBV19,CASRGRGDNEQFF,TGTGCCAGTAGAGGTCGGGGAGACAATGAGCAGTTCTTC
TRBJ1-4,-,16,-,TRBV7-9,CASSLPRGGAGEKLFF,TGTGCCAGCAGCTTACCCCGGGGGGGGGCCGGTGAAAAACTGTTTTTT
TRBJ2-7,-,15,TRBD1,TRBV6-1,CASSEEGTAPHEQYF,TGTGCCAGCAGTGAAGAGGGGACAGCTCCCCACGAGCAGTACTTC
TRBJ2-6,-,18,TRBD1,TRBV19,CASSTGQGAFSGANVLTF,TGTGCCAGTAGTACGGGACAGGGAGCGTTCTCTGGGGCCAACGTCCTGACTTTC
TRBJ2-5,few,13,-,TRBV30,CAWKLIAVETQYF,TGTGCCTGGAAGCTAATTGCGGTAGAGACCCAGTACTTC
TRBJ2-1,-,11,-,TRBV20-1,CSAGTYNEQFF,TGCAGTGCAGGGACTTACAATGAGCAGTTCTTC
TRBJ2-5,once,15,-,TRBV7-9,CSSSLVRRDQETQYF,TGTTCCAGCAGCTTAGTACGGCGGGATCAAGAGACCCAGTACTTC
TRBJ2-1,-,12,-,TRBV29-1,CSVVARYNEQFF,TGCAGCGTTGTTGCTAGGTACAATGAGCAGTTCTTC
TRBJ2-4,-,20,-,TRBV28,CASSRTLPGKRGGAKNIQYF,TGTGCCAGCAGTCGAACCCTCCCGGGAAAAAGGGGGGGAGCCAAAAACATTCAGTACTTC
TRBJ1-5,-,15,TRBD1,TRBV29-1,CSVSQGAAGNQPQHF,TGCAGCGTTTCACAGGGGGCGGCGGGCAATCAGCCCCAGCATTTT
TRBJ2-3,-,14,-,TRBV9,CASSRNRAADTQYF,TGTGCCAGCAGCAGAAACAGGGCTGCAGATACGCAGTATTTT
TRBJ2-5,-,12,TRBD1,TRBV29-1,CSVGTGLETQYF,TGCAGCGTTGGGACAGGGTTAGAGACCCAGTACTTC
TRBJ2-2,-,14,-,TRBV5-4,CASSLPISSGELFF,TGTGCCAGCAGCCTACCCATTAGTTCCGGGGAGCTGTTTTTT
TRBJ1-1,once,15,-,TRBV7-2,CASSFPTDMNTEAFF,TGTGCCAGCAGCTTCCCGACAGACATGAACACTGAAGCTTTCTTT
TRBJ2-3,-,13,-,TRBV4-1,CASSQPDLDTQYF,TGCGCCAGCAGCCAACCGGACTTGGATACGCAGTATTTT
TRBJ2-1,-,17,-,TRBV4-1,CASSQLQRGYSYNEQFF,TGCGCCAGCAGCCAGCTTCAAAGGGGTTACTCCTACAATGAGCAGTTCTTC
TRBJ2-7,-,12,-,TRBV5-6,CASKQGTYEQYF,TGTGCCAGCAAGCAGGGGACCTACGAGCAGTACTTC
TRBJ2-7,-,13,-,TRBV6-1,CASSETEVNEQYF,TGTGCCAGCAGTGAAACAGAAGTCAACGAGCAGTACTTC
TRBJ2-2,medium-sized,13,-,TRBV6-4,CASSDGDTGELFF,TGTGCCAGCAGTGACGGAGACACCGGGGAGCTGTTTTTT
TRBJ2-2,-,15,-,TRBV6-1,CASKLEGGGTGELFF,TGTGCCAGCAAATTGGAGGGAGGTGGGACCGGGGAGCTGTTTTTT
TRBJ2-6,-,18,-,TRBV5-6,CASSSRQSVSSGANVLTF,TGTGCCAGCAGCTCCAGACAGAGTGTAAGCTCTGGGGCCAACGTCCTGACTTTC
TRBJ1-6,-,14,-,TRBV28,CASSLPLLNSPLHF,TGTGCCAGCAGTTTACCCCTCTTAAATTCACCCCTCCACTTT
TRBJ1-6,-,15,TRBD1,TRBV6-6,CASSYTGVSESPLHF,TGTGCCAGCAGTTACACAGGGGTGTCGGAGTCACCCCTCCACTTT
TRBJ2-3,-,13,-,TRBV30,CAWAAGSEDTQYF,TGTGCCTGGGCCGCGGGGAGTGAAGATACGCAGTATTTT